This T cell receptor beta chain was obtained from a study of CD8 T cells in ankylosing spondylitis. V was pared by 3 bases and J by 0 bases, with 5 bases of the junction left unmatched. The CDR3 spans 16 residues. Scientists made TCR beta libraries using quantitative 5'-RACE with molecular barcodes. TCRdb re-called the 5' RACE reads through MiXCR, storing one row per CDR3 protein. The sample carries around 210,000 distinct CDR3 sequences, roughly 8% recorded once. Study results and limitations: Disease-linked clones displayed a CD8+ phenotype and appeared relatively rarely in peripheral blood. Significant enrichment of disease-linked clones was reportedly seen in matched ankylosing spondylitis synovial fluid. Some of these motif variants have turned up before, in reports on reactive arthritis synovial fluid and blood.

This clonotype was seen ten or more times. Its antigen remains unknown. The origin of this receptor is a female donor with ankylosing spondylitis or in good health (not recorded which). Sequenced: blood, either unsorted or a sorted T cell fraction (not recorded which). This chain links TRBV12-3 or TRBV12-4 with TRBJ1-1, with 9 bases lining up with TRBD1. DNA for the CDR3: TGTGCCAGCAGTTTTGGACAGGGGATTATGAACACTGAAGCTTTCTTT. Protein: CASSFGQGIMNTEAFF.